This T cell receptor (beta chain) was obtained from a study of blood T cells in healthy people across ages. Alongside a J-beta primer mix, a sample-barcoded 5' primer served in a second PCR lasting about 6 to 12 cycles. TCRdb independently ran MiXCR on the 5' RACE reads; one entry per CDR3 protein. This sample has over 1,500,000 distinct CDR3 sequences, with about 50% found just once. The J segment lost 5 bases and the V segment lost 3 bases, leaving 22 bases of the junction unmatched. The CDR3 is 20 amino acids. The sequencing sample was made of blood. This chain uses TRBV12-3 or TRBV12-4 with TRBJ2-1; 7 bases fit TRBD2. This clonotype was obtained from a woman aged 40 to 55 in good health. The CDR3 DNA follows: TGTGCCAGCAGTTTCCCCCCCGGCGGGGGACCCTCTTTCTTCGACAATGAGCAGTTCTTC. Its translation: CASSFPPGGGPSFFDNEQFF.